This record looks at one T cell receptor (beta chain) sequence and its context. The sample originates from a study of blood T cell repertoires in COVID-19. Across the study: The United States, Italy and Spain supplied acute and convalescent COVID-19 samples.

CDR1 and CDR2 (germline): LNHDA, SQIVND (reference sequence). CDR3 size: 14 residues. V was shortened by 7 bases and J by 0 bases, with 10 bases between the two germline ends. Clones were sequenced by immunoSEQ multiplex PCR, and TCRdb holds only the in-frame ones, with some missing. The repertoire holds about 110,000 clones, about 80% seen once, with 4% to 4.5% in the top ten. This clonotype was obtained from a woman aged 70 to 79 with acute or convalescent COVID-19. The rearrangement joins TRBV19 to TRBJ2-1; the D gene is possibly TRBD2 (6 bases). The sample taken for sequencing was peripheral blood. The DNA of the CDR3 is TGTGCCAGTACCCCGGGAGCCTCCTACAATGAGCAGTTCTTC. This gives the protein CASTPGASYNEQFF.